These T cell receptor beta chains were read from a single sample in a study of Graves' ophthalmopathy and Graves' hyperthyroidism. From the multiplex PCR reads, TCRdb called clonotypes with MiXCR, one entry per CDR3 protein. The table records more than 300,000 distinct CDR3 sequences, 17% of them present only once. The sample consisted of peripheral blood. All receptors derive from an adult woman with stable Graves' hyperthyroidism. Each CDR3 is given with its conserved first and last residue. Each record gives: J gene, D gene, V gene, CDR3 protein. The D gene is left open where the match is weak.

TRBJ2-7 | - | TRBV10-3 | CATRGPSWEQYF
TRBJ2-3 | - | TRBV9 | CASSPWTSTDTQYF
TRBJ2-2 | - | TRBV6-1 | CASSAAGTNTGELFF
TRBJ2-7 | TRBD1 | TRBV12-3/TRBV12-4 | CASSLGQVIYEQYF
TRBJ1-6 | - | TRBV11-2 | CASSSGRQGGNSPLHF
TRBJ2-5 | TRBD1 | TRBV28 | CASSLELETGGARETQYF
TRBJ2-7 | - | TRBV6-2/TRBV6-3 | CASSYSRSSEQYF
TRBJ1-2 | TRBD1 | TRBV27 | CASSFHDRGRDGYTF
TRBJ2-3 | TRBD2 | TRBV12-3/TRBV12-4 | CASSVAGEADTQYF
TRBJ2-2 | - | TRBV20-1 | CSASGIDTGELFF
TRBJ2-7 | - | TRBV25-1 | CASSEVPAGEGGYEQYF
TRBJ2-7 | - | TRBV6-2/TRBV6-3 | CASSYILGDNAATDYEQYF
TRBJ2-7 | - | TRBV5-1 | CASSLMGGGEQYF
TRBJ1-2 | - | TRBV24-1 | CATSDLSRVYGYTF
TRBJ2-7 | - | TRBV10-3 | CAIMDRSSYEQYF
TRBJ2-4 | TRBD1 | TRBV11-1 | CASSLDGQGGRDIQYF
TRBJ1-2 | - | TRBV20-1 | CSARITRDLQVMGIYGYTF
TRBJ2-7 | - | TRBV19 | CASSMEPPYGEQYF
TRBJ2-7 | TRBD1 | TRBV20-1 | CSARRDRGDEQYF
TRBJ1-2 | TRBD1 | TRBV5-1 | CASSPSAIANWDRYYGYTF
TRBJ1-6 | TRBD1 | TRBV7-9 | CASSYDRAPNSPLHF
TRBJ1-5 | TRBD1 | TRBV28 | CASSPLGQVRNQPQHF